This T cell receptor (beta chain) came from a study of OX40 agonist ivuxolimab in advanced cancers. The wider study: Every 2 weeks, ivuxolimab was infused into the patients intravenously at between 0.01 and 10 mg/kg. Study-level findings and limits: In the 0.1-3.0 mg/kg groups, partial responders showed among the lowest expansion. Some of the nonresponding patients also showed low levels of normalized T-cell clonal expansion.

On this clone: Antigen unknown.

Method: immunoSEQ multiplex PCR; TCRdb's copy keeps in-frame clones and lacks some. The sample carries tens of thousands of clones, approximately 86% recorded once. The starting material was CD4+ or CD8+ T cells sorted from blood, obtained in a trial of the OX40 agonist ivuxolimab. This TCR was recovered from an adult with an advanced solid tumor such as melanoma, head and neck, liver or kidney cancer.

The CDR3 region has the DNA TGTGCCAGCAGCCCGACCCGGGGGCAGGGTCAGCCCCAGCATTTT. Its translation is CASSPTRGQGQPQHF. V usage is TRBV7-8 and J usage is TRBJ1-5, with D perhaps matching TRBD1 (6 bases). Trimming stripped 5 bases from V and 6 bases from J, with 17 bases between. The CDR3 contains 15 residues. From germline, CDR1 is SGHVS and CDR2 FQNEAQ. Using reference TRBV7-8 and TRBJ1-5 for the parts outside the CDR3, the full variable domain is GAGVSQSPRYKVAKRGQDVALRCDPISGHVSLFWYQQALGQGPEFLTYFQNEAQLDKSGLPSDRFFAERPEGSVSTLKIQRTQQEDSAVYLCASSPTRGQGQPQHFGDGTRLSIL.